Reported below is one TCR beta chain. The CDR3 totals 16 residues. Trimming shortened V by 6 bases and J by 0 bases, and 16 bases separated the two germline ends. The germline V gene has CDR1 MNHNY and CDR2 SVGAGI (reference sequence). TCRdb reprocessed the 5' RACE reads via MiXCR and lists one record per CDR3 protein. The sample lists tens of thousands of distinct CDR3 sequences; around 26% were seen once. The material sequenced was tumor-infiltrating memory CD4+ T cells sorted from the breast tumor. Sample subset: memory CD4+ T cells, CD4+CD45RO+CD25-. The TCR comes from a female donor with breast cancer. J is TRBJ2-3 and V is TRBV6-6, with a possible D match to TRBD2 (6 bases). CDR3 region: CASSRATRASTDTQYF. CDR3 nucleotide sequence: TGTGCCAGCAGCCGAGCGACTAGGGCTAGCACAGATACGCAGTATTTT.